This passage covers 30 T cell receptor beta chains from one sample sequenced in a study of glioma-infiltrating T cells after dendritic cell vaccination. Time point in this sample: after dendritic cell vaccination, including at tumor progression/relapse. The method was immunoSEQ multiplex PCR; TCRdb's version includes in-frame clones alone and lacks a portion of them. The sample records 90,000 to 95,000 clones, about 81% being singletons. Here the sequenced sample was blood, taken after dendritic cell vaccination. Every receptor here comes from a human donor with glioblastoma.

This clone was detected a few times. This rearrangement joins TRBV10-2 to TRBJ2-7; perhaps TRBD1 as D (5 bases). This CDR3 region has 12 residues. Between the trimmed V and J ends, which lost 4 bases and 3 bases, there was a span of 7 bases. Germline assignment: CDR1 WSHSY and CDR2 SAAADI. CDR3 sequence: CASSGQGYEQYF. CDR3 nucleotides: TGCGCCAGCAGTGGCCAGGGCTACGAGCAGTACTTC.

The genes are TRBV7-8 and TRBJ1-2; TRBD1 matches 7 bases. Germline loops: CDR1 SGHVS, CDR2 FQNEAQ. The CDR3 runs to 16 residues. V was pared by 0 bases and J by 0 bases, with 4 bases of the junction left unmatched. DNA of the CDR3: TGTGCCAGCAGCTTAGCGGCAACAGGGGCTAACTATGGCTACACCTTC. Its protein is CASSLAATGANYGYTF.

This chain links TRBV7-8 with TRBJ1-5; tentatively, D is TRBD1 (6 bases). The CDR3 runs 16 residues. Trimming removed 5 bases at V and 6 bases at J, with 20 bases between. Germline values: CDR1 SGHVS, CDR2 FQNEAQ. The CDR3 region is CASSLDGRQGLQPQHF. As DNA, the CDR3 is TGTGCCAGCAGCCTTGACGGGCGGCAGGGGCTTCAGCCCCAGCATTTT.

The chain is built from TRBV4-1 and TRBJ1-2; a possible D gene is TRBD1 (5 bases). Germline V gives CDR1 MGHRA, CDR2 YSYEKL. CDR3 length: 15 amino acids. V lost 0 bases, J lost 2 bases, and 10 bases lay in between. CDR3 nucleotides: TGCGCCAGCAGCCAAGATTCCCAGGGAAACTATGGCTACACCTTC. Translated: CASSQDSQGNYGYTF.

J is TRBJ2-7 and V is TRBV11-2; TRBD2 matches 7 bases. Germline CDR1 and CDR2: SGHAT and FQNNGV. Trimming at V came to 5 bases and at J to 0 bases, leaving 7 bases not matched to a gene. This CDR3 comprises 15 residues. CDR3 in DNA: TGTGCCAGCAGCCGTCTAGCGGTTAGCTCCTACGAGCAGTACGTC. This encodes CASSRLAVSSYEQYV.

The rearrangement links TRBV2 to TRBJ1-2, with D possibly being TRBD1 (6 bases). In germline, CDR1 is SNHLY, CDR2 FYNNEI. V was cut by 4 bases and J by 5 bases, with 11 bases left in between. The CDR3 loop spans 13 amino acids. In nucleotides, the CDR3 is TGTGCCAGCAGTGGGGACGGGACATATGGCTACACCTTC. Its translation: CASSGDGTYGYTF.

The chain has TRBV5-1 and TRBJ2-7; TRBD1 matches 11 bases. This CDR3 comprises 15 residues. Trimming removed 4 bases from V and 5 bases from J; junction bases left unmatched: 8. Germline V CDR1 and CDR2: SGHRS, YFSETQ. CDR3 loop: CASSQGQGVRHEQYV. CDR3 sequence (DNA): TGCGCCAGCAGCCAGGGACAGGGGGTTCGCCACGAGCAGTACGTC.

This clone occurred once. The chain joins TRBV18 to TRBJ2-7; D is possibly TRBD2 (5 bases). Trimming removed 5 bases at V and 3 bases at J, with 17 bases between. Per germline, CDR1 KGHSH and CDR2 LQKENI. CDR3 size: 15 residues. The CDR3: CASSLELGRDYEQYF. The CDR3 DNA reads as TGTGCCAGCTCATTGGAACTAGGAAGAGACTACGAGCAGTACTTC.

The genes are TRBV5-1 and TRBJ2-5; 7 bases fit TRBD1. Germline trimming cut 4 bases from V and 5 bases from J; bases unmatched to any gene: 11. This CDR3 spans 15 amino acids. CDR1 is SGHRS and CDR2 is YFSETQ in the germline V gene. The CDR3 DNA sequence: TGCGCCAGCAGCATCAACAGGGGCTCTGTGGAGACCCAGTACTTC. Translating gives CASSINRGSVETQYF.

The chain joins TRBV11-1 to TRBJ1-1; no clear D. V was clipped by 1 base and J by 6 bases, with 12 bases between them. This CDR3 has 14 amino acids. Germline loops: CDR1 SGHAT, CDR2 FQDESV (reference sequence). CDR3 DNA: TGTGCCAGCAGCTTAGTCGGAGTAAATCCTGAAGCTTTCTTT. Translating it yields CASSLVGVNPEAFF.

For this clone: The same CDR3 can be traced to other DNA sequences in this sample. The chain is built from TRBV5-1 and TRBJ2-7; weak D call: TRBD1 (6 bases). Germline assignment: CDR1 SGHRS and CDR2 YFSETQ. The CDR3 totals 13 residues. Trimming pared 5 bases from V and 2 bases from J, leaving 11 bases between. CDR3 nucleotides: TGCGCCAGCAGGGCGGACAGACCCTACGAGCAGTACTTC. Translation: CASRADRPYEQYF.

The chain links TRBV6-5 to TRBJ1-3, with 7 bases fitting TRBD1. The CDR3 extends over 14 amino acids. The V segment lost 6 bases and the J segment 2 bases; nucleotides outside the gene matches: 4. CDR1 and CDR2 (germline): MNHEY, SVGAGI. The CDR3 coding sequence is TGTGCCAGCAGCAAGGACAGGACTGGAAACACCATATATTTT. It is translated as CASSKDRTGNTIYF.

Of note for this clone: Other DNA sequences in this specimen translate into the identical CDR3. This rearrangement joins TRBV6-1 to TRBJ2-3; D might be TRBD1 (5 bases). Germline V lookup: CDR1 MNHNS, CDR2 SASEGT. Deletions cut 2 bases from V and 0 bases from J, with 9 bases between. This CDR3 comprises 15 residues. CDR3 loop: CASSEHAGSTDTQYF. The CDR3 nucleotides are TGTGCCAGCAGTGAACACGCAGGGAGCACAGATACGCAGTATTTT.

The V and J genes are TRBV18 and TRBJ1-6; D uncertain. Trimming left V 4 bases short and J 7 bases short, with 11 bases between. CDR3 length: 14 residues. Germline V gives CDR1 KGHSH, CDR2 LQKENI. CDR3 nucleotides: TGTGCCAGCTCACTAGCGTCAGTAAATTCACCCCTCCACTTT. This encodes CASSLASVNSPLHF.

About this clone itself: The sample contains more than one DNA sequence encoding this CDR3. The gene calls are TRBV2 and TRBJ1-2; 10 bases align to TRBD1. With 1 base clipped from V and 8 bases from J, the junction kept 10 bases outside the gene matches. CDR3 length equals 16 residues. Per the germline V gene, CDR1 is SNHLY and CDR2 is FYNNEI. CDR3 DNA sequence: TGTGCCAGCAGTGAAGAGGGCGGGACAGGGGCGGCCGGCTACACCTTC. It is translated as CASSEEGGTGAAGYTF. The full variable domain, completed using reference TRBV2 and TRBJ1-2, is EPEVTQTPSHQVTQMGQEVILRCVPISNHLYFYWYRQILGQKVEFLVSFYNNEISEKSEIFDDQFSVERPDGSNFTLKIRSTKLEDSAMYFCASSEEGGTGAAGYTFGSGTRLTVV.

The rearrangement uses TRBV2 and TRBJ1-1; the match to TRBD1 covers 8 bases. The CDR3 totals 14 residues. With V trimmed by 4 bases and J by 3 bases, 4 bases remained unmatched. The germline CDR1 and CDR2 sequences are SNHLY and FYNNEI. Written as DNA, the CDR3 is TGTGCCAGCAGTGTACAGGGGGGGGACACTGAAGCTTTCTTT. Amino acid sequence: CASSVQGGDTEAFF.

Ten or more counts support this clone. The CDR3 loop reads CASSESLYGYTF. CDR3 nucleotide sequence: TGTGCCAGCAGTGAATCCCTCTATGGCTACACCTTC. The chain combines TRBV25-1 with TRBJ1-2, with unresolved D. V lost 1 base to trimming and J lost 4 bases, with 4 bases between them. The germline V gene encodes CDR1 MGHDK and CDR2 SYGVNS. This CDR3 contains 12 residues.

The chain joins TRBV7-9 to TRBJ2-5; 9 nucleotides agree with TRBD1. This CDR3 has 16 amino acids. CDR1 and CDR2 from the germline V gene are SEHNR and FQNEAQ (reference sequence). Losses at the gene ends were 3 bases for V and 3 bases for J; bases not matched to a gene: 8. The CDR3 here is CASSLPQGAGEETQYF. The DNA for the CDR3 is TGTGCCAGCAGCTTGCCACAGGGGGCCGGGGAAGAGACCCAGTACTTC.

This rearrangement joins TRBV5-4 to TRBJ1-2, with TRBD1 as a possible D gene (5 bases). The germline CDR1 and CDR2 sequences are SGHNT and YYREEE (reference sequence). Trimming took 2 bases from V and 4 from J, leaving 12 bases between them. The CDR3 covers 14 residues. The CDR3, as DNA: TGTGCCAGCAGCTTAATGACAGCCGTCTATGGCTACACCTTC. It encodes CASSLMTAVYGYTF.

The chain recombines TRBV29-1 with TRBJ2-6, with TRBD1 matching 7 bases. With V trimmed by 2 bases and J by 0 bases, 4 bases remained unmatched. CDR3 length: 16 amino acids. Germline values: CDR1 SQVTM, CDR2 ANQGSEA. Written as DNA, the CDR3 is TGCAGCGTTGAAACGTGGGACAGCTCTGGGGCCAACGTCCTGACTTTC. Residues: CSVETWDSSGANVLTF.

This rearrangement joins TRBV10-3 to TRBJ1-6, with a tentative D call TRBD1 (6 bases). Trimming pared 6 bases from V and 6 bases from J, leaving 15 bases between. The CDR3 is made up of 15 amino acids. CDR1 is ENHRY and CDR2 is SYGVKD in the germline V gene. The CDR3 DNA reads TGTGCCATCAGCACCGACAGGTCCCCTAATTCACCCCTCCACTTT. Translation: CAISTDRSPNSPLHF.

This rearrangement joins TRBV15 to TRBJ1-5; D is possibly TRBD1 (6 bases). CDR1 and CDR2 from the germline V gene are LNHNV and YYDKDF (reference sequence). The V gene lost 3 bases and the J gene lost 4 bases, with 13 bases spanning the gap. The CDR3 totals 15 residues. CDR3 DNA: TGTGCCACCAGCAGGACAGGAGGAAGAAATCAGCCCCAGCATTTT. Its translation: CATSRTGGRNQPQHF.

The V gene is TRBV6-6, the J gene TRBJ2-6; D might be TRBD1 (6 bases). From germline, CDR1 is MNHNY and CDR2 SVGAGI (reference sequence). This CDR3 comprises 16 residues. The V end lost 5 bases, the J end lost 0 bases, and 11 bases lay between the germline ends. CDR3 in amino acids: CASSTGQISGANVLTF. Here the CDR3 DNA reads TGTGCCAGCAGTACCGGACAGATCTCTGGGGCCAACGTCCTGACTTTC.

The rearrangement joins TRBV7-2 to TRBJ2-7; 14 bases line up with TRBD2. This CDR3 region has 18 residues. The V segment lost 2 bases and the J segment 0 bases; nucleotides outside the gene matches: 6. The germline V gene encodes CDR1 SGHTA and CDR2 FQGNSA. CDR3 sequence: CASSLMGLAGVSSYEQYF. The CDR3, as DNA: TGTGCCAGCAGCTTAATGGGACTAGCGGGGGTGAGCTCCTACGAGCAGTACTTC.

This clone has only a few counts. V usage is TRBV5-6 and J usage is TRBJ1-5, with 7 bases matching TRBD1. Per germline, CDR1 SGHDT and CDR2 YYEEEE. With 4 bases clipped from V and 5 bases from J, the junction kept 3 bases outside the gene matches. The CDR3 is made up of 13 amino acids. CDR3 DNA: TGTGCCAGCAGCCGCGACAGGGATCAGCCCCAGCATTTT. It encodes CASSRDRDQPQHF.

V usage is TRBV5-1 and J usage is TRBJ1-5, with TRBD1 identical over 10 bases. This CDR3 has 15 residues. CDR1 and CDR2 (germline): SGHRS, YFSETQ. V lost 4 bases and J lost 1; bases outside the gene matches: 2. CDR3 protein: CASSPGQGSNQPQHF. Here the CDR3 DNA reads TGCGCCAGCAGCCCGGGACAGGGGAGCAATCAGCCCCAGCATTTT.

V is TRBV5-1 and J is TRBJ2-1; 13 positions match TRBD2. The V gene end was trimmed by 0 bases and the J gene end by 9 bases; junction bases not matched to a gene: 15. The V gene's germline CDR1 is SGHRS and CDR2 YFSETQ. This CDR3 contains 19 residues. The CDR3 protein is CASSLEVQLRTSGSSEQFF. Written as DNA, the CDR3 is TGCGCCAGCAGCTTGGAAGTACAATTGCGGACTAGCGGGAGTAGTGAGCAGTTCTTC.

The J gene is TRBJ2-7, the V gene TRBV25-1; 9 bases are a match to TRBD1. The CDR3 covers 12 residues. The ends lost 8 bases at V and 5 bases at J; junction bases unmatched: 4. Germline CDR1 is MGHDK and CDR2 is SYGVNS. The CDR3 nucleotides read TGTGCCAGCCGGGACAGGGAGCACGAGCAGTACTTC. This gives the protein CASRDREHEQYF.

This chain uses TRBV7-2 with TRBJ1-5, with D possibly being TRBD1 (5 bases). The CDR3 has 15 residues. CDR1 SGHTA and CDR2 FQGNSA come from the germline V gene. The V and J ends lost 3 bases and 1 base respectively, with 10 bases between them. The chain's CDR3 is CASSFTSGSNQPQHF. The CDR3 DNA sequence: TGTGCCAGCAGCTTCACCTCAGGGAGCAATCAGCCCCAGCATTTT.

The rearrangement uses TRBV19 and TRBJ1-1; 9 bases are shared with TRBD1. Trimming took 4 bases from V and 1 from J; bases not matched to a gene: 7. The CDR3 totals 16 residues. Per germline, CDR1 LNHDA and CDR2 SQIVND (reference sequence). The CDR3 nucleotides read TGTGCCAGTAGTACCGGGACAGGGTGGGAGAACACTGAAGCTTTCTTT. Translating it yields CASSTGTGWENTEAFF.